Given below is one TCR beta chain in context. The repertoire was sequenced with immunoSEQ multiplex PCR; TCRdb's copy has only in-frame clones and lacks some. This sample yields hundreds of thousands of clones, of which just under 90% are seen a single time; approximately 1.8% belongs to the top ten. This sample is part of a study of blood T cell repertoires in COVID-19. The junction had 6 bases not matched to a gene; V was cut back by 4 bases and J by 6 bases. The CDR3 is 15 residues long. The germline V gene encodes CDR1 SGHRS and CDR2 YFSETQ. The origin of this receptor is a woman aged 30 to 39 with COVID-19, enrolled during active disease. The sequencing input was peripheral blood. V gene TRBV5-1 combines with J gene TRBJ2-1; 11 positions match TRBD2. The CDR3 here is CASSAGLAVVNEQFF. CDR3 bases: TGCGCCAGCAGCGCGGGACTAGCGGTAGTCAATGAGCAGTTCTTC. Complete variable domain (other parts from reference TRBV5-1 and TRBJ2-1): KAGVTQTPRYLIKTRGQQVTLSCSPISGHRSVSWYQQTPGQGLQFLFEYFSETQRNKGNFPGRFSGRQFSNSRSEMNVSTLELGDSALYLCASSAGLAVVNEQFFGPGTRLTVL.